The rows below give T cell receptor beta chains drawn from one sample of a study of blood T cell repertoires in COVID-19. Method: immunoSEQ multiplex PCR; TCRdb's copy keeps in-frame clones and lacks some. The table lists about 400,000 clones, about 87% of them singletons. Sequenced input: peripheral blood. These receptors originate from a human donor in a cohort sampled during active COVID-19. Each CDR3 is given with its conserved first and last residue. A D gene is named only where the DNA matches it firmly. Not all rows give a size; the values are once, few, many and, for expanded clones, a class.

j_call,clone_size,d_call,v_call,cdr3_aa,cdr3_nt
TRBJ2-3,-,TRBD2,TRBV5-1,CASSFSPLAGARPDTQYF,TGCGCCAGCAGCTTCTCTCCACTAGCGGGAGCGAGGCCTGATACGCAGTATTTT
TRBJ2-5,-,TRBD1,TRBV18,CASSRTDRGLGQETQYF,TGTGCCAGCTCACGCACGGACAGGGGGCTGGGGCAAGAGACCCAGTACTTC
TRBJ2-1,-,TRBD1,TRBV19,CASSIGDRGWGAEQFF,TGTGCCAGTAGTATAGGGGACAGGGGGTGGGGAGCTGAGCAGTTCTTC
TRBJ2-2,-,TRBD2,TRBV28,CASSLWTSGRRNTGELFF,TGTGCCAGCAGTTTATGGACTAGCGGGAGAAGGAACACCGGGGAGCTGTTTTTT
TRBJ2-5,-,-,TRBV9,CASSVGPQTSRETQYF,TGTGCCAGCAGCGTGGGGCCTCAAACCTCTCGAGAGACCCAGTACTTC
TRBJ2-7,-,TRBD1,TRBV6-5,CASSPPQGARYEQYF,TGTGCCAGCAGTCCACCACAGGGGGCGCGGTACGAGCAGTACTTC
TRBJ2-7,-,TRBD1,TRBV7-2,CASSLEAGGRHEQYF,TGTGCCAGCAGCTTAGAGGCAGGGGGCAGGCACGAGCAGTACTTC
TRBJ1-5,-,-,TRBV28,CATRPERDYSNQPQHF,TGTGCCACCCGCCCCGAAAGGGACTATAGCAATCAGCCCCAGCATTTT
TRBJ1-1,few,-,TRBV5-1,CASSSGRVNTEAFF,TGCGCCAGCAGCTCTGGCAGGGTGAACACTGAAGCTTTCTTT
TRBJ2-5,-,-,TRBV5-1,CASSLKAAQETQYF,TGCGCCAGCAGCTTGAAGGCGGCTCAAGAGACCCAGTACTTC
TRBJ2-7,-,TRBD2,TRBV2,CASSDREGEQYF,TGTGCCAGCAGTGACAGGGAGGGCGAGCAGTACTTC
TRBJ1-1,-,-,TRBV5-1,CASREGVPNTEAFF,TGCGCCAGCAGAGAGGGAGTCCCGAACACTGAAGCTTTCTTT
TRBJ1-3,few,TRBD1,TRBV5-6,CASSSDREPGNTIYF,TGTGCCAGCAGCTCGGACAGGGAGCCCGGAAACACCATATATTTT
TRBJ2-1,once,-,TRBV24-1,CATSDRGHRNEQFF,TGTGCCACCAGTGACCGAGGACACCGCAATGAGCAGTTCTTC
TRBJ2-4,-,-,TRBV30,CAWSPGNQAKNIQYF,TGTGCCTGGAGTCCGGGGAACCAAGCCAAAAACATTCAGTACTTC
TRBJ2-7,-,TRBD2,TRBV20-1,CSASGAGLAYEQYF,TGCAGTGCTAGTGGGGCGGGACTAGCTTACGAGCAGTACTTC
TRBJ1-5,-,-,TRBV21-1,CASSARTGEDSNQPQHF,TGTGCCAGCAGCGCCCGGACAGGGGAGGATAGCAATCAGCCCCAGCATTTT